The sequence of this TCR beta chain was determined in a study of T cell clones after liver transplantation. Profiling relied on immunoSEQ multiplex PCR, and the TCRdb table lists in-frame clones only, not all of them. Of 20,000 to 25,000 clones listed, approximately 93% are singletons. Germline loops: CDR1 SGHDT, CDR2 YYEEEE. The CDR3 spans 11 residues. With respect to this clone: Antigen unknown. One junction end disagrees with the germline gene, perhaps due to a read error.

Findings of the study overall: Donor-reactive sequences fell more than third party-reactive ones, suggesting partial deletion.

The receptor comes from a human patient who received a liver transplant. Some T cells may be the graft donor's. The sample consisted of CD8+ T cells from blood, taken about 25 months after liver transplant. The rearrangement links TRBV5-6 to TRBJ2-1, with D maybe TRBD1 (6 bases). The CDR3: CASRRDTEEFF. DNA of the CDR3: TGTGCCAGCAGGAGGGACACTGAGGAGTTCTTC.